The entry that follows covers one T cell receptor (beta chain) sequence. The antigen is unknown. This specimen belongs to a study of cytomegalovirus exposure and HLA in healthy donors. Points from the study as a whole: A missense variant in DCLRE1C was later tied to TCR beta V- and J-gene trimming.

The CDR3 is made up of 16 amino acids. Germline V CDR1 and CDR2: SGHTA, FQGTGA. Trimming at V came to 3 bases and at J to 9 bases, leaving 13 bases not matched to a gene. Primers: 60 Vbeta forward and 13 Jbeta reverse. This table comes from immunoSEQ multiplex PCR, and its TCRdb copy is limited to in-frame clones, with some not included. The sample comprises under 150,000 clones, about 80% of which are singletons, and about 4.7% rests with the top ten. This receptor was obtained from a male donor in good health and CMV-seronegative. The gene calls are TRBV7-3 and TRBJ2-1; 8 bases align to TRBD1. Sequenced input: PBMCs. CDR3 amino acids: CASSFKQGARRGEQFF. In DNA form, the CDR3 reads TGTGCCAGCAGCTTCAAGCAGGGGGCCAGGCGGGGTGAGCAGTTCTTC.